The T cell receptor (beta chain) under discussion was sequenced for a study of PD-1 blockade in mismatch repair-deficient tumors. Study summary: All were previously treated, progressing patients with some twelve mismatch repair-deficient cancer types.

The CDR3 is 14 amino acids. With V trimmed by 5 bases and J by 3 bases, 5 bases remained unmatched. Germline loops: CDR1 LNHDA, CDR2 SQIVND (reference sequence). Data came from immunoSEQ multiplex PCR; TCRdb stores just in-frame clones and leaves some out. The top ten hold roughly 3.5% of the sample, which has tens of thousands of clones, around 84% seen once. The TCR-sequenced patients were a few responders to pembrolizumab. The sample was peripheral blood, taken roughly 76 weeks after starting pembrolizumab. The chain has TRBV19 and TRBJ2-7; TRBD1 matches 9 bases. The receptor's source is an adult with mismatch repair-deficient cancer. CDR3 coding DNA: TGTGCCAGTAGTGGGGGACAGGGTGACTACGAGCAGTACTTC. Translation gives CASSGGQGDYEQYF. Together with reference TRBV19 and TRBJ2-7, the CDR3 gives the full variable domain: DGGITQSPKYLFRKEGQNVTLSCEQNLNHDAMYWYRQDPGQGLRLIYYSQIVNDFQKGDIAEGYSVSREKKESFPLTVTSAQKNPTAFYLCASSGGQGDYEQYFGPGTRLTVT.